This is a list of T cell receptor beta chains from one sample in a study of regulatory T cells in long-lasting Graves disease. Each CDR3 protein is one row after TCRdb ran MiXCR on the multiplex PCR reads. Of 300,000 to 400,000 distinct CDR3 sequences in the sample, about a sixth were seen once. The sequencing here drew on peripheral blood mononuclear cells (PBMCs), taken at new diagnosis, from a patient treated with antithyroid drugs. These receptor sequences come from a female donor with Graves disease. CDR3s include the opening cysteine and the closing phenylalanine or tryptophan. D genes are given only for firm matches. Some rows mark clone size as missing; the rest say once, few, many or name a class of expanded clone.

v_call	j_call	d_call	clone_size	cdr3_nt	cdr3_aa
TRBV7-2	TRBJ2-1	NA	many	TGTGCCAGCAGTTTCATCTCCTACAATGAGCAGTTCTTC	CASSFISYNEQFF
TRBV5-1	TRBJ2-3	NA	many	TGCGCCAGCAGGGCCCCCCGGACCCAGAGCACAGATACGCAGTATTTT	CASRAPRTQSTDTQYF
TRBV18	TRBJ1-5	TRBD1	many	TGTGCCAGCTCACAAGACAGGGAAAGGGGAAATCAGCCCCAGCATTTT	CASSQDRERGNQPQHF
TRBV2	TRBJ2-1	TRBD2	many	TGTGCCAGCAGGACTAGCGGGGCTGTATATGAGCAGTTCTTC	CASRTSGAVYEQFF
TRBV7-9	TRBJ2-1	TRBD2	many	TGTGCCAGCAGTCACGCCAACGGGGGTAGCGGGAGGGACAATGAGCAGTTCTTC	CASSHANGGSGRDNEQFF
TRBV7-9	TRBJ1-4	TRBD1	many	TGTGCCAGCAGCCCCGGGACAGTTAATGAAAAACTGTTTTTT	CASSPGTVNEKLFF
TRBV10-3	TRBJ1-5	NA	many	TGTGCCATCAGTGACTCGGGCTCTCAGCCCCAGCATTTT	CAISDSGSQPQHF
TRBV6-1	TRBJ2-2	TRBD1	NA	TGTGCCACAGAACAGGGGACCGGCACCGGGGAGCTGTTTTTT	CATEQGTGTGELFF
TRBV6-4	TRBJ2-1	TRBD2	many	TGTGCCAGCAGTAGCCTCCTAGCGGCTCAGCAGTTCTTC	CASSSLLAAQQFF
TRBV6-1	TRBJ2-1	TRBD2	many	TGTGCCAGCAGCTTCACTAGCGGGCCTTACAATGAGCAGTTCTTC	CASSFTSGPYNEQFF
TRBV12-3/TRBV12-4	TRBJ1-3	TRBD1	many	TGTGCCAGCAGTTTTGCAGGGGGCAGAAACACCATATATTTT	CASSFAGGRNTIYF
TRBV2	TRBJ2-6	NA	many	TGTGCCAGCAGCTACGAGGCGGACTCTGGGGCCAACGTCCTGACTTTC	CASSYEADSGANVLTF
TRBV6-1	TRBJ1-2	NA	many	TGTGCCAGCAGTGAGGCCCTTCGGGGGTGGCATGGCTACACCTTC	CASSEALRGWHGYTF
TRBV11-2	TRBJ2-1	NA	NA	TGTGCCAGCAGCCAACGACTGGACCAGTCCTACAATGAGCAGTTCTTC	CASSQRLDQSYNEQFF
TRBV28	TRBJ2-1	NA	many	TGTGCCAGCAGTTTGCAGACCTCCTACAATGAGCAGTTCTTC	CASSLQTSYNEQFF
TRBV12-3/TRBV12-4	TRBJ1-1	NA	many	TGTGCCAGCAGTTTAGCCGAGAACACTGAAGCTTTCTTT	CASSLAENTEAFF
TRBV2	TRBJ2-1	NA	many	TGTGCCAGCAGTGACTCTACAGAGAGTGAGCAGTTCTTC	CASSDSTESEQFF
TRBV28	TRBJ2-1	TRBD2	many	TGTGCCAGCAGAACTCCGGGACTAGCGGGAGTTTCCTACAATGAGCAGTTCTTC	CASRTPGLAGVSYNEQFF
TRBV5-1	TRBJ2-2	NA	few	TGCGCCAGCAGCTTGGATCACACCGGGGAGCTGTTTTTT	CASSLDHTGELFF
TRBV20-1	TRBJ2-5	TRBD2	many	TGCAGTGCTTTATCCGGGACTAGCGGGCAAGGGACCCAGTACTTC	CSALSGTSGQGTQYF
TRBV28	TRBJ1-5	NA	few	TGTGCCGGCTGGGACGGGACCAGCAATCAGCCCCAGCATTTT	CAGWDGTSNQPQHF
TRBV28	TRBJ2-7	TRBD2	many	TGTGCCAGCAGTCCTCCGGGACTAGCGGGGGTAAGCTCCTACGAGCAGTACTTC	CASSPPGLAGVSSYEQYF
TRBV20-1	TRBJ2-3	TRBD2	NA	TGCAGTGCCCTACTAGCGGGAGCGGTTTGGGCTACCACAGATACGCAGTATTTT	CSALLAGAVWATTDTQYF
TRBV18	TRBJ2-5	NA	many	TGTGCCAGCTCACCACTGCCTTCGGTGGTGCAAGAGACCCAGTACTTC	CASSPLPSVVQETQYF
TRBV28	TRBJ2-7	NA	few	TGTGCCAGCAGTTTAAGCCAGGAAGGAGGCCAGCAGTACTTC	CASSLSQEGGQQYF
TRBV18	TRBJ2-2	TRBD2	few	TGTGCCAGCTCACCAGCGGGGGAAACCGGGGAGCTGTTTTTT	CASSPAGETGELFF
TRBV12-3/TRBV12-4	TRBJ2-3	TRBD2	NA	TGTGCCAGCACGGGCGGGAGAGGAGATACGCAGTATTTT	CASTGGRGDTQYF